A single sample gave rise to the 32 T cell receptor beta chains below, sequenced in a study of T cell changes during pregnancy in multiple sclerosis. The protocol was immunoSEQ multiplex PCR, while the TCRdb copy is restricted to in-frame clones and leaves out a portion. The table lists about 20,000 clones, 88% of them singletons, with around 20% in the top ten. This sample comprised CD8+ T cells from peripheral blood mononuclear cells, obtained after pregnancy. The source is a female donor in good health, enrolled as a control in a pregnancy study.

This clone has only a few counts. The V gene is TRBV30, the J gene TRBJ1-1; tentatively, D is TRBD1 (5 bases). In germline, CDR1 is GTSNPN, CDR2 SVGIG (reference sequence). This CDR3 is 16 amino acids long. With 2 bases removed from V and 1 base from J, the gap between germline ends came to 17 bases. CDR3 DNA sequence: TGTGCCTGGAGTCCAACGACGCTAAGGGGGAACACTGAAGCTTTCTTT. Protein product: CAWSPTTLRGNTEAFF.

V usage is TRBV29-1 and J usage is TRBJ2-1, with D unresolved. Germline-derived CDR1 and CDR2 are SQVTM and ANQGSEA. The CDR3 is 11 amino acids. V was shortened by 4 bases and J by 9 bases, with 10 bases between the two germline ends. The CDR3 loop reads CSVVVTGEQFF. CDR3 nucleotide sequence: TGCAGCGTTGTGGTCACGGGTGAGCAGTTCTTC.

This clone has a single count. The chain has TRBV4-1 and TRBJ1-2; the D is unclear. The V end lost 1 base, the J end lost 5 bases, and 11 bases lay between the germline ends. The CDR3 sequence is 14 residues long. The V gene's germline CDR1 is MGHRA and CDR2 YSYEKL. Written as DNA, the CDR3 is TGCGCCAGCAGCCAAGCCCGGGGAGGATATGGCTACACCTTC. Translating gives CASSQARGGYGYTF.

This clone came up once. The V gene is TRBV27, the J gene TRBJ1-2; D is unresolved. V was shortened by 5 bases and J by 6 bases, with 19 bases between the two germline ends. This CDR3 spans 15 amino acids. Germline V CDR1 and CDR2: MNHEY, SMNVEV (reference sequence). This chain's CDR3 is CASSRLGPQADGYTF. The CDR3, as DNA: TGTGCCAGCAGTCGTCTGGGCCCTCAAGCGGATGGCTACACCTTC.

For the CDR3, the DNA is TGTGCCAGCAGCAAGGGGATTGCTGGGAGATATAGCAATCAGCCCCAGCATTTT. Translated: CASSKGIAGRYSNQPQHF. The V and J genes are TRBV21-1 and TRBJ1-5. TRBV21-1 is flagged as a pseudogene. The CDR3 covers 18 residues.

The chain employs TRBV19 and TRBJ2-7, with D tentatively TRBD2 (7 bases). Between the trimmed V and J ends, which lost 5 bases and 5 bases, there was a span of 16 bases. This CDR3 is 14 amino acids long. Germline V lookup: CDR1 LNHDA, CDR2 SQIVND (reference sequence). CDR3 coding DNA: TGTGCCAGTAGTTACCCGGGGGGCGCGAACGAGCAGTACTTC. Its translation: CASSYPGGANEQYF.

The rearrangement links TRBV19 to TRBJ1-2; D is undetermined. The CDR3 extends over 15 amino acids. Germline CDR1 reads LNHDA; CDR2 reads SQIVND (reference sequence). Trimming removed 5 bases from V and 6 bases from J, with 19 bases in between. CDR3 DNA sequence: TGTGCCAGTAGTCTTTTCGGGAACTCAGCGGATGGCTACACCTTC. Translating it yields CASSLFGNSADGYTF.

This rearrangement joins TRBV29-1 to TRBJ2-5; TRBD1 matches 8 bases. With V trimmed by 2 bases and J by 7 bases, 15 bases remained unmatched. Germline V gene lookup returns CDR1 SQVTM and CDR2 ANQGSEA. The CDR3 sequence is 16 residues long. CDR3 protein: CSVETQGARFIGTQYF. CDR3 DNA: TGCAGCGTTGAAACCCAGGGGGCGCGATTTATTGGGACCCAGTACTTC.

The chain uses TRBV14 and TRBJ2-3; D is perhaps TRBD1 (6 bases). V dropped 2 bases and J dropped 3 bases, with 12 bases sitting between them. CDR3 length equals 15 residues. CDR1 SGHDN and CDR2 FVKESK come from the germline V gene. CDR3 in DNA: TGTGCCAGCAGCCAAAGGACAGCCTGGACAGATACGCAGTATTTT. This codes for CASSQRTAWTDTQYF. The full variable domain, its missing parts supplied by reference TRBV14 and TRBJ2-3, is EAGVTQFPSHSVIEKGQTVTLRCDPISGHDNLYWYRRVMGKEIKFLLHFVKESKQDESGMPNNRFLAERTGGTYSTLKVQPAELEDSGVYFCASSQRTAWTDTQYFGPGTRLTVL.

As to this clone: The junction departs from the called germline gene at one end, perhaps through a read error. The chain links TRBV7-7 to TRBJ2-1; 7 positions agree with TRBD1. Germline CDR1 reads SSHAT; CDR2 reads FNYEAQ (reference sequence). The CDR3 length is 13 residues. The CDR3 loop is CASSAQGDNEQFF. The CDR3 region has the DNA TGTGCTAGCAGTGCTCAGGGGGACAATGAGCAGTTCTTC.

CDR3 sequence reads: CASSYRSGEQFF. As DNA, the CDR3 is TGTGCCAGCAGTTACCGGTCGGGGGAGCAGTTCTTC. This chain links TRBV6-5 with TRBJ2-1, with a weak D call TRBD2 (5 bases). Trimming shortened V by 2 bases and J by 10 bases, and 9 bases separated the two germline ends. Germline V lookup: CDR1 MNHEY, CDR2 SVGAGI. The CDR3 is 12 amino acids.

The gene calls are TRBV9 and TRBJ2-1; 9 positions match TRBD2. CDR3 length: 15 residues. The V gene's germline CDR1 is SGDLS and CDR2 YYNGEE. V was clipped by 3 bases and J by 9 bases; unmatched bases: 10. The CDR3 region has the DNA TGTGCCAGCAGCGGCGGCGGGGGGGCCGCCGGTGAGCAGTTCTTC. Residues: CASSGGGGAAGEQFF. Full variable domain (missing parts from reference TRBV9 and TRBJ2-1): DSGVTQTPKHLITATGQRVTLRCSPRSGDLSVYWYQQSLDQGLQFLIQYYNGEERAKGNILERFSAQQFPDLHSELNLSSLELGDSALYFCASSGGGGAAGEQFFGPGTRLTVL.

This chain uses TRBV14 with TRBJ2-1; D unclear. The CDR3 extends over 12 amino acids. Germline V CDR1 and CDR2: SGHDN, FVKESK. Between the trimmed V and J ends, which lost 2 bases and 7 bases, there was a span of 6 bases. This CDR3 is CASSQRVNEQFF. Written as DNA, the CDR3 is TGTGCCAGCAGCCAAAGAGTGAATGAGCAGTTCTTC.

The rearrangement uses TRBV7-2 and TRBJ1-2, with D possibly being TRBD1 (6 bases). Trimming left V 5 bases short and J 8 bases short, with 21 bases between. From germline, CDR1 is SGHTA and CDR2 FQGNSA. This CDR3 is built from 15 residues. CDR3 loop: CASSQREGTFSGYTF. CDR3 bases: TGTGCCAGCAGCCAACGTGAAGGGACATTTTCGGGCTACACCTTC. Based on the CDR3 plus reference TRBV7-2 and TRBJ1-2, the full variable domain is GAGVSQSPSNKVTEKGKDVELRCDPISGHTALYWYRQSLGQGLEFLIYFQGNSAPDKSGLPSDRFSAERTGGSVSTLTIQRTQQEDSAVYLCASSQREGTFSGYTFGSGTRLTVV.

The chain employs TRBV11-2 and TRBJ1-2; possibly TRBD1 for D (6 bases). The germline V gene has CDR1 SGHAT and CDR2 FQNNGV. V lost 1 base, J lost 3 bases, and 15 bases lay in between. The CDR3 totals 16 residues. CDR3 DNA sequence: TGTGCCAGCAGCTTAGGGGCGGGGGGCTTTGACTATGGCTACACCTTC. Translating gives CASSLGAGGFDYGYTF.

J is TRBJ2-7 and V is TRBV7-9; 7 bases align to TRBD2. Trimming took 5 bases from V and 0 from J; bases not matched to a gene: 13. CDR1 is SEHNR, CDR2 FQNEAQ, per germline (reference sequence). The length of the CDR3 is 17 residues. Here the CDR3 reads CASSPTWGGVSSYEQYF. DNA of the CDR3: TGTGCCAGCAGCCCCACCTGGGGGGGAGTTAGCTCCTACGAGCAGTACTTC. Based on the CDR3 plus reference TRBV7-9 and TRBJ2-7, the full variable domain is DTGVSQNPRHKITKRGQNVTFRCDPISEHNRLYWYRQTLGQGPEFLTYFQNEAQLEKSRLLSDRFSAERPKGSFSTLEIQRTEQGDSAMYLCASSPTWGGVSSYEQYFGPGTRLTVT.

This chain connects TRBV5-1 to TRBJ2-7; no clear D gene. Germline V gene sequence: CDR1 SGHRS, CDR2 YFSETQ. The CDR3 extends over 14 amino acids. V gave up 4 bases and J gave up 4 bases, with 15 bases separating them. CDR3 in amino acids: CASSLESWVYEQYF. The DNA of the CDR3 is TGCGCCAGCAGCCTAGAGAGTTGGGTTTACGAGCAGTACTTC.

The chain combines TRBV4-1 with TRBJ2-7; 9 nucleotides agree with TRBD2. Trimming took 1 base from V and 2 from J; bases not matched to a gene: 3. CDR1 and CDR2 (germline): MGHRA, YSYEKL. This CDR3 has 15 residues. Here the CDR3 DNA reads TGCGCCAGCAGCCAAGCACTAGCGGGCCCCTACGAGCAGTACTTC. As protein: CASSQALAGPYEQYF.

The chain has TRBV7-6 and TRBJ2-7, with 9 nucleotides matching TRBD1. CDR1 and CDR2 from the germline V gene are SGHVS and FNYEAQ. J was trimmed by 7 bases and V by 5 bases; bases with no gene match: 12. The CDR3 runs to 15 residues. In nucleotides, the CDR3 is TGTGCCAGCAGCACCCCGGGACAGGGATCGAGGGAGCAGTACTTC. As protein: CASSTPGQGSREQYF.

This sequence joins TRBV14 and TRBJ2-2; D is possibly TRBD2 (6 bases). Trimming removed 4 bases from V and 0 bases from J, with 12 bases in between. The CDR3 totals 16 residues. CDR1 and CDR2 (germline): SGHDN, FVKESK. The CDR3 DNA reads TGTGCCAGCAGCCTAGTGGGGGGATCGAACACCGGGGAGCTGTTTTTT. Residues: CASSLVGGSNTGELFF.

The chain employs TRBV19 and TRBJ2-7; 10 nucleotides match TRBD2. Germline V gene sequence: CDR1 LNHDA, CDR2 SQIVND (reference sequence). J lost 0 bases, V lost 5 bases, and 7 bases had no gene match. There are 16 residues in the CDR3. CDR3 loop: CASSPLTSGASYEQYF. The CDR3 bases are TGTGCCAGTAGTCCCCTAACTAGCGGGGCCTCCTACGAGCAGTACTTC.

The gene calls are TRBV7-6 and TRBJ2-5; TRBD2 is a possible D gene (6 bases). The CDR3 is 13 amino acids. Germline CDR1 reads SGHVS; CDR2 reads FNYEAQ. Trimming removed 5 bases at V and 4 bases at J, with 11 bases between. The CDR3 sequence is CASSQGTVETQYF. As DNA, the CDR3 is TGTGCCAGCAGCCAAGGGACTGTAGAGACCCAGTACTTC.

This clone came up a few times. The V call is TRBV5-4, the J call TRBJ2-7; D gene unclear. V was pared by 0 bases and J by 2 bases, with 12 bases between. Germline CDR1 SGHNT, CDR2 YYREEE (reference sequence). The CDR3 is 15 residues long. The DNA of the CDR3 is TGTGCCAGCAGCTTGGAGGAGACTGGAGCCTACGAGCAGTACTTC. Protein: CASSLEETGAYEQYF.

The chain employs TRBV5-4 and TRBJ2-1, with D maybe TRBD1 (6 bases). V lost 3 bases and J lost 0, with 13 bases in between. CDR3 length equals 16 residues. Germline CDR1 SGHNT, CDR2 YYREEE (reference sequence). As DNA, the CDR3 is TGTGCCAGCAGCTGGGGACACACGAGCTCCTACAATGAGCAGTTCTTC. Protein: CASSWGHTSSYNEQFF.

V usage is TRBV28 and J usage is TRBJ2-7; a possible D gene is TRBD1 (5 bases). This CDR3 has 15 amino acids. CDR1 is MDHEN and CDR2 is SYDVKM in the germline V gene. Trimming removed 3 bases at V and 4 bases at J, with 16 bases between. The CDR3 bases are TGTGCCAGCAGTTTCTGGCAGGGTGAAAATTACGAGCAGTACTTC. This encodes CASSFWQGENYEQYF.

This chain connects TRBV9 to TRBJ1-4, with D perhaps matching TRBD1 (6 bases). The CDR3 runs 15 residues. The germline V and J ends were trimmed by 4 bases and 3 bases, with 13 bases remaining between them. Germline CDR1 SGDLS, CDR2 YYNGEE. DNA for the CDR3: TGTGCCAGCAGCTCGCGGACAGATCCTAATGAAAAACTGTTTTTT. Translation: CASSSRTDPNEKLFF. The full variable domain, with the rest looked up from reference TRBV9 and TRBJ1-4, is DSGVTQTPKHLITATGQRVTLRCSPRSGDLSVYWYQQSLDQGLQFLIQYYNGEERAKGNILERFSAQQFPDLHSELNLSSLELGDSALYFCASSSRTDPNEKLFFGSGTQLSVL.

This clone occurred a few times. The CDR3 DNA follows: TGTGCCAGCACCATGGCAGGGGTGGACTATGGCTACACCTTC. It codes for CASTMAGVDYGYTF. The chain carries TRBV5-6 and TRBJ1-2, with a weak D call TRBD1 (6 bases). The CDR3 has 14 residues. The V gene's germline CDR1 is SGHDT and CDR2 YYEEEE. V dropped 6 bases and J dropped 3 bases, with 15 bases sitting between them.

J is TRBJ1-1 and V is TRBV6-5; TRBD1 matches 8 bases. This CDR3 has 14 residues. Germline-derived CDR1 and CDR2 are MNHEY and SVGAGI. Trimming cost V 2 bases and J 8 bases; bases outside gene matches: 7. For the CDR3, the DNA is TGTGCCAGCAGTTACCGTGGACAGGGTGGAGAAGCTTTCTTT. Encoded protein: CASSYRGQGGEAFF.

CDR3 DNA sequence: TGCGCCAGCAGCCTGAATCCCGAGAACACAGATACGCAGTATTTT. Amino acid sequence: CASSLNPENTDTQYF. The chain links TRBV4-1 to TRBJ2-3, with D uncertain. The CDR3 consists of 15 residues. CDR1 is MGHRA, CDR2 YSYEKL, per germline. V was clipped by 4 bases and J by 2 bases, with 13 bases between them.

The chain links TRBV6-5 to TRBJ2-3; a possible D gene is TRBD2 (6 bases). The V gene lost 0 bases and the J gene lost 5 bases, with 6 bases spanning the gap. The CDR3 totals 13 residues. CDR1 is MNHEY, CDR2 SVGAGI, per germline. CDR3 loop: CASSYSSGDTQYF. The CDR3 DNA reads TGTGCCAGCAGTTACTCTAGCGGAGATACGCAGTATTTT.

The chain employs TRBV5-4 and TRBJ2-7, with TRBD2 matching 11 bases. The CDR3 extends over 16 amino acids. V shed 4 bases, J shed 0 bases, and the junction held 6 bases outside the gene matches. Germline V gene data show CDR1 as SGHNT and CDR2 as YYREEE (reference sequence). The CDR3 sequence: CASSMTSGESSYEQYF. As DNA, the CDR3 is TGTGCCAGCAGCATGACTAGCGGGGAAAGCTCCTACGAGCAGTACTTC.

The chain has TRBV28 and TRBJ1-2, with 7 bases matching TRBD1. The germline CDR1 and CDR2 sequences are MDHEN and SYDVKM. Trimming cost V 6 bases and J 2 bases; bases outside gene matches: 15. CDR3 length: 17 residues. The CDR3 region is CASSPPRKGAGNYGYTF. The CDR3 nucleotides read TGTGCCAGCAGCCCACCCAGGAAGGGGGCGGGGAACTATGGCTACACCTTC.